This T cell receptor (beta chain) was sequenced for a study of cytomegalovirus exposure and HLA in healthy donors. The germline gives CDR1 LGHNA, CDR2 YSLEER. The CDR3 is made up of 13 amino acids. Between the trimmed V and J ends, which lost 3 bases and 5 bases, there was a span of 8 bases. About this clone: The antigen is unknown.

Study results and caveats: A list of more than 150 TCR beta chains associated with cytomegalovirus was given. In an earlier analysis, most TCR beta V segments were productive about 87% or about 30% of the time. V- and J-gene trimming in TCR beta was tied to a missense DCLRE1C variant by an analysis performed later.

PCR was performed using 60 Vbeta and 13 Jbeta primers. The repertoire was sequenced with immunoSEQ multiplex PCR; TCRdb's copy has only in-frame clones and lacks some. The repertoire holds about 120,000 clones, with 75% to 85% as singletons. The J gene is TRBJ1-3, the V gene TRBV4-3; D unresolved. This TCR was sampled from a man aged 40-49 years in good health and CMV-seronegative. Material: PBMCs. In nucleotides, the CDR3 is TGCGCCAGCAGCCATGGCGGGAGAAACACCATATATTTT. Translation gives CASSHGGRNTIYF.